Reported below is one TCR beta chain. This record belongs to a study of OX40 agonist ivuxolimab in advanced cancers. Study information: Allowance was made for prior anti-PD-1, anti-PD-L1 or anti-CTLA-4 therapy, and 40% to 45% had some.

Assay: immunoSEQ multiplex PCR; the TCRdb copy retains only in-frame clones and omits some. The table includes about 79,000 clones, approximately 88% detected once. Germline values: CDR1 LNHDA, CDR2 SQIVND (reference sequence). The ends were cut back, 4 bases at V and 7 bases at J, with 17 bases in the middle. CDR3 length: 15 amino acids. The chain couples TRBV19 to TRBJ2-1, with TRBD2 as a possible D gene (6 bases). Sequenced here: CD4+ or CD8+ T cells sorted from blood, sampled in a trial of the OX40 agonist ivuxolimab. This receptor was identified in an adult with an advanced solid tumor such as melanoma, head and neck, liver or kidney cancer. The CDR3: CASSTLASDRNEQFF. The CDR3 bases are TGTGCCAGTAGTACACTAGCCTCTGACAGAAATGAGCAGTTCTTC.